Each of the 15 T cell receptor beta chains below was sequenced from the same sample in a study of OX40 agonist ivuxolimab in advanced cancers. TCRdb's table, derived via immunoSEQ multiplex PCR, lists solely in-frame clones and lacks some. The table includes about 73,000 clones, more than 85% detected once. The specimen comprised CD4+ or CD8+ T cells sorted from blood, sampled in a trial of the OX40 agonist ivuxolimab. The receptors come from an adult with an advanced solid tumor such as melanoma, head and neck, liver or kidney cancer.

V usage is TRBV11-2 and J usage is TRBJ1-2, with a tentative D call TRBD1 (5 bases). Trimming stripped 8 bases from V and 4 bases from J, with 11 bases between. The CDR3 has 12 amino acids. Germline V gene sequence: CDR1 SGHAT, CDR2 FQNNGV. The CDR3 DNA follows: TGTGCCAGCCAGGGAGGGATCTATGGCTACACCTTC. It is translated as CASQGGIYGYTF.

CDR3 sequence (DNA): TGCGCCAGCAGTTCGGACAGGGCCGCCTACAATGAGCAGTTCTTC. Its translation is CASSSDRAAYNEQFF. V usage is TRBV5-1 and J usage is TRBJ2-1, with 8 nucleotides matching TRBD1. The length of the CDR3 is 15 residues. With 5 bases clipped from V and 2 bases from J, the junction kept 6 bases outside the gene matches. Germline lookup yields CDR1 SGHRS and CDR2 YFSETQ.

V gene TRBV6-5 combines with J gene TRBJ2-5; D tentatively fits TRBD1 or TRBD2 (5 bases each). V lost 5 bases and J 0 bases, leaving 10 bases between the germline ends. Per the germline V gene, CDR1 is MNHEY and CDR2 is SVGAGI. The CDR3 sequence is 14 residues long. In DNA, the CDR3 is TGTGCCAGCAGTGGGACGGTGTACCAAGAGACCCAGTACTTC. This sequence encodes CASSGTVYQETQYF.

This clone appeared once. The genes are TRBV6-5 and TRBJ2-1; maybe TRBD2 (7 bases). This CDR3 is built from 16 residues. Germline values: CDR1 MNHEY, CDR2 SVGAGI. V was pared by 2 bases and J by 7 bases, with 18 bases between. CDR3 nucleotides: TGTGCCAGCAGTTACCCCGCGAGGGGAGGGGGGAATGAGCAGTTCTTC. It specifies CASSYPARGGGNEQFF.

The chain combines TRBV5-1 with TRBJ2-3, with TRBD2 matching over 10 bases. With V trimmed by 0 bases and J by 4 bases, 17 bases remained unmatched. CDR3 size: 20 residues. From germline, CDR1 is SGHRS and CDR2 YFSETQ. The CDR3: CASSLGDRIGLAVPPDTQYF. For the CDR3, the DNA is TGCGCCAGCAGCTTGGGGGATCGAATTGGACTAGCGGTTCCCCCAGATACGCAGTATTTT.

The chain joins TRBV7-6 to TRBJ1-4; tentative D call: TRBD1 (5 bases). Germline CDR1 SGHVS, CDR2 FNYEAQ. The CDR3 is 16 amino acids. Between the trimmed V and J ends, which lost 0 bases and 6 bases, there was a span of 14 bases. In nucleotides, the CDR3 is TGTGCCAGCAGCTTAGCGTCCCAGGGAGAAGATGAAAAACTGTTTTTT. It codes for CASSLASQGEDEKLFF.

V usage is TRBV4-2 and J usage is TRBJ2-7; 8 bases are a match to TRBD2. V lost 1 base and J lost 3; bases outside the gene matches: 8. CDR1 and CDR2 (germline): LGHNA, YNFKEQ. The CDR3 covers 16 residues. DNA for the CDR3: TGTGCCAGCAGCCAAGGGCCGGGACTAGAGAACTACGAGCAGTACTTC. Its protein is CASSQGPGLENYEQYF.

The gene calls are TRBV18 and TRBJ2-3, with D uncertain. This CDR3 region has 14 residues. V shed 1 base and J shed 2 bases, with 7 bases lying between them. Germline CDR1 reads KGHSH; CDR2 reads LQKENI. The CDR3 is CASSPQEATDTQYF. In nucleotides, the CDR3 is TGTGCCAGCTCACCACAGGAAGCCACAGATACGCAGTATTTT.

For this clone: The same CDR3 is also encoded by other DNA sequences in this sample. V usage is TRBV7-9 and J usage is TRBJ2-7; D gene uncertain. Germline V lookup: CDR1 SEHNR, CDR2 FQNEAQ (reference sequence). The CDR3 has 14 amino acids. The germline V and J ends were trimmed by 0 bases and 2 bases, with 8 bases remaining between them. The CDR3 region has the DNA TGTGCCAGCAGCTTAGCAGGTCTGACCTACGAGCAGTACTTC. As protein: CASSLAGLTYEQYF. Full variable domain (missing parts from reference TRBV7-9 and TRBJ2-7): DTGVSQNPRHKITKRGQNVTFRCDPISEHNRLYWYRQTLGQGPEFLTYFQNEAQLEKSRLLSDRFSAERPKGSFSTLEIQRTEQGDSAMYLCASSLAGLTYEQYFGPGTRLTVT.

The rearrangement uses TRBV28 and TRBJ2-7; possible D gene TRBD1, 6 bases. V dropped 5 bases and J dropped 2 bases, with 16 bases sitting between them. Germline CDR1 is MDHEN and CDR2 is SYDVKM. This CDR3 contains 15 residues. Here the CDR3 DNA reads TGTGCCAGCAGTCCCCCAGGGGTGCTGGCCTACGAGCAGTACTTC. Protein: CASSPPGVLAYEQYF.

V is TRBV6-6 and J is TRBJ1-4; TRBD1 matches at 7 bases. V lost 5 bases and J lost 7; bases outside the gene matches: 4. This CDR3 region has 13 residues. CDR1 and CDR2 from the germline V gene are MNHNY and SVGAGI (reference sequence). CDR3 amino acids: CASSLPGGEKLFF. For the CDR3, the DNA is TGTGCCAGCAGTCTACCAGGGGGTGAAAAACTGTTTTTT.

This chain connects TRBV6-5 to TRBJ1-2, with 8 nucleotides matching TRBD1. CDR3 length: 14 residues. The germline V gene encodes CDR1 MNHEY and CDR2 SVGAGI. Trimming cost V 2 bases and J 8 bases; bases outside gene matches: 7. This chain's CDR3 is CASSYVQGASGYTF. The CDR3 DNA sequence: TGTGCCAGCAGTTACGTCCAGGGGGCGTCCGGCTACACCTTC.

The chain couples TRBV9 to TRBJ1-2; TRBD1 matches 7 bases. Germline CDR1 reads SGDLS; CDR2 reads YYNGEE. The CDR3 consists of 15 residues. After removal of 2 bases from V and 2 bases from J, the junction contained 6 bases not matched to a gene. The CDR3 sequence: CASSVSGGQNYGYTF. CDR3 DNA: TGTGCCAGCAGCGTTTCAGGGGGTCAGAACTATGGCTACACCTTC.

In DNA, the CDR3 is TGCGCCAGCAGCCAAGATATGTTGGGGGGCTGGTACACCGGGGAGCTGTTTTTT. As protein: CASSQDMLGGWYTGELFF. This rearrangement joins TRBV4-1 to TRBJ2-2; either TRBD1 or TRBD2 may supply D (6 bases each). The CDR3 contains 18 residues. Germline-derived CDR1 and CDR2 are MGHRA and YSYEKL. Trimming cost V 0 bases and J 3 bases, with 17 bases left between them.

The V gene is TRBV6-1, the J gene TRBJ1-6; 7 nucleotides agree with TRBD1. J gave up 7 bases and V 2 bases, and 11 bases lay outside the gene matches. The CDR3 loop spans 17 amino acids. The V gene's germline CDR1 is MNHNS and CDR2 SASEGT. The CDR3, as DNA: TGTGCCAGCAGTGAACGGGACAGACTATTGTCGAATTCACCCCTCCACTTT. Translating gives CASSERDRLLSNSPLHF.